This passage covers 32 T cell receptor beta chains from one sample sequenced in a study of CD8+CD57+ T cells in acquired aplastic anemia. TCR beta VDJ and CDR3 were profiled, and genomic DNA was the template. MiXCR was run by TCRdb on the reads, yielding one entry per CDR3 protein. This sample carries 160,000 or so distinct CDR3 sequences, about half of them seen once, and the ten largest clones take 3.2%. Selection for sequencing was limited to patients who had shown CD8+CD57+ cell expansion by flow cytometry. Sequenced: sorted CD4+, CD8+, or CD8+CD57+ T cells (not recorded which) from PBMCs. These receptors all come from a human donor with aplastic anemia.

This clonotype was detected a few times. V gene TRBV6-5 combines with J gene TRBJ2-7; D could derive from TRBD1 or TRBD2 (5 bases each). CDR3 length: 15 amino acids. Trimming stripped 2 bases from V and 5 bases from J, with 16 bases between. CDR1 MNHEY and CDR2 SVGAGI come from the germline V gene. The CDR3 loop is CASSYNSGAADEQYF. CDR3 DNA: TGTGCCAGCAGTTACAACTCCGGGGCAGCAGACGAGCAGTACTTC.

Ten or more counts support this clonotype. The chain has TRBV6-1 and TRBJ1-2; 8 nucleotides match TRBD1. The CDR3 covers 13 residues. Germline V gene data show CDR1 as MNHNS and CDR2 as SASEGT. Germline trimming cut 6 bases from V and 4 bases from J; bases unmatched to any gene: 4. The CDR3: CASSPTGAYGYTF. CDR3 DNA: TGTGCCAGCAGCCCGACAGGGGCCTATGGCTACACCTTC.

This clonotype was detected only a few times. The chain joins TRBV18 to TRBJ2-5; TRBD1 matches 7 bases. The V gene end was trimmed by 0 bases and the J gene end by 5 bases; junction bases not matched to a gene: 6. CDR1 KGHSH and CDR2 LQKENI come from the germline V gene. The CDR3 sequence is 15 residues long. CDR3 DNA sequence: TGTGCCAGCTCACCACCCCGACAGGGTTTGGAGACCCAGTACTTC. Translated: CASSPPRQGLETQYF.

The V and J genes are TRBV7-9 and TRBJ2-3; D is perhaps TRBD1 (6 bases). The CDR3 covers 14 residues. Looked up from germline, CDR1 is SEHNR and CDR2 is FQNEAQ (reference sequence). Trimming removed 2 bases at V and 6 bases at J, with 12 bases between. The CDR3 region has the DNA TGTGCCAGCAGCTTACTGGCAGGGGTGGATACGCAGTATTTT. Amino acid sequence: CASSLLAGVDTQYF. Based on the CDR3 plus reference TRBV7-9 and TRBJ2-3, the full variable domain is DTGVSQNPRHKITKRGQNVTFRCDPISEHNRLYWYRQTLGQGPEFLTYFQNEAQLEKSRLLSDRFSAERPKGSFSTLEIQRTEQGDSAMYLCASSLLAGVDTQYFGPGTRLTVL.

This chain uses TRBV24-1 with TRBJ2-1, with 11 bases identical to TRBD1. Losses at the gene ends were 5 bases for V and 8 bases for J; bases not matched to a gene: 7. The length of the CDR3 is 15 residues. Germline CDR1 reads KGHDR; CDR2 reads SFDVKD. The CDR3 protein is CATSVRGQGGDEQFF. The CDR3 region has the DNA TGTGCCACCAGTGTCAGGGGACAGGGGGGAGATGAGCAGTTCTTC.

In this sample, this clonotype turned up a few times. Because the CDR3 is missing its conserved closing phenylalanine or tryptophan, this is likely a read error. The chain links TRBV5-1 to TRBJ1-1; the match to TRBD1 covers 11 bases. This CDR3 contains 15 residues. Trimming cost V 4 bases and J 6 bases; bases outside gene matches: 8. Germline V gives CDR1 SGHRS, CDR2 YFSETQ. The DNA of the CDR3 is TGCGCCAGCAGCCCCCGGACAGGGGGCTTGGCTGAAGCTTTCCTT. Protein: CASSPRTGGLAEAFL.

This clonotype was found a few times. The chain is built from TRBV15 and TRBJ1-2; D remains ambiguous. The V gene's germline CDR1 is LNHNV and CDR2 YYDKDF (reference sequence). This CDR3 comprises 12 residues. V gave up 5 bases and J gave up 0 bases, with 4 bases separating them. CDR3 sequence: CATSGANYGYTF. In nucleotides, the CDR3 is TGTGCCACCAGCGGGGCTAACTATGGCTACACCTTC.

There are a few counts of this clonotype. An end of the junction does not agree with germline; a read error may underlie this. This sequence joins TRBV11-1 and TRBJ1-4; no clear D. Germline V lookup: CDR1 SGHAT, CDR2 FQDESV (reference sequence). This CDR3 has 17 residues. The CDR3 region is CASSLESGSPTNEKPFF. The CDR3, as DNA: TGTGCCAGCAGCTTAGAATCCGGCAGTCCAACTAATGAAAAACCGTTTTTT.

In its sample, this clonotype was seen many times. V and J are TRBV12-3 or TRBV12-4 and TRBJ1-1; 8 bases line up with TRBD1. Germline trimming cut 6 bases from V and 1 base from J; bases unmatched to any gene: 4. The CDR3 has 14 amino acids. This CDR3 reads CASSSGTGNTEAFF. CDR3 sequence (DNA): TGTGCCAGCAGCTCCGGGACAGGGAACACTGAAGCTTTCTTT.

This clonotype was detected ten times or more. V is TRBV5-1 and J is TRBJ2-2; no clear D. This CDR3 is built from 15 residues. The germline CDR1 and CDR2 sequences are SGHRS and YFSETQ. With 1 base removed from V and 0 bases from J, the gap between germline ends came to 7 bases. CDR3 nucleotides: TGCGCCAGCAGCTTGAGCACGGCGAACACCGGGGAGCTGTTTTTT. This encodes CASSLSTANTGELFF.

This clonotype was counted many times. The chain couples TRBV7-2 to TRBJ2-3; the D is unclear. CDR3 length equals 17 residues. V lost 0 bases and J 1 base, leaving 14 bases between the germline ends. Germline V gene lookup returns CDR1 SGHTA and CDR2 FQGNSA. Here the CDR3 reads CASSLAALAVGTDTQYF. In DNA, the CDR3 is TGTGCCAGCAGCTTAGCTGCTCTTGCGGTTGGCACAGATACGCAGTATTTT.

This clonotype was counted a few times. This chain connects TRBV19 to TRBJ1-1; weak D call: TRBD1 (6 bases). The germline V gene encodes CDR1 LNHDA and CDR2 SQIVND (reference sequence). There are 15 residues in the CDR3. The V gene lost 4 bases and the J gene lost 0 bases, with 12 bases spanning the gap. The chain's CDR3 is CASSTGQYMNTEAFF. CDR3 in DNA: TGTGCCAGTAGTACTGGACAGTACATGAACACTGAAGCTTTCTTT.

In DNA, the CDR3 is TGTGCCAGCAGTACCGGACTCTCCAATGAGCAGTTCTTC. It translates to CASSTGLSNEQFF. The chain is built from TRBV7-3 and TRBJ2-5; maybe TRBD2 (5 bases). The J call may be in error: the DNA end matches TRBJ2-1 better. CDR3 size: 13 residues. Germline values: CDR1 SGHTA, CDR2 FQGTGA.

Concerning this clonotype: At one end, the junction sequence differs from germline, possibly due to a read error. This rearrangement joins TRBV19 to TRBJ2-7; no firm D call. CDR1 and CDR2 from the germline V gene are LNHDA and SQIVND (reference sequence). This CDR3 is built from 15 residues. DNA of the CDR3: TGTGCCAGTAGTCGGCAGTCCGATCCACCCTACGAGCATTACTTC. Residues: CASSRQSDPPYEHYF.

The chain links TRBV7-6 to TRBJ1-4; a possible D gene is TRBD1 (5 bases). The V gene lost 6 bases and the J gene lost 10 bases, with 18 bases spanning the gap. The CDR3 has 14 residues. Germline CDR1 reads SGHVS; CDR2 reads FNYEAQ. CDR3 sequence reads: CASSQGRDQGKLFF. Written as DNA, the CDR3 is TGTGCCAGCAGTCAAGGACGGGACCAGGGAAAACTGTTTTTT.

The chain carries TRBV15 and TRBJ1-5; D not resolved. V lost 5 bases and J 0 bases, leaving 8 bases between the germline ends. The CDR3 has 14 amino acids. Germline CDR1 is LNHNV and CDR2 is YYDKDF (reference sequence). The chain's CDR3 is CATSPRSSNQPQHF. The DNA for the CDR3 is TGTGCCACCAGCCCGAGGAGTAGCAATCAGCCCCAGCATTTT.

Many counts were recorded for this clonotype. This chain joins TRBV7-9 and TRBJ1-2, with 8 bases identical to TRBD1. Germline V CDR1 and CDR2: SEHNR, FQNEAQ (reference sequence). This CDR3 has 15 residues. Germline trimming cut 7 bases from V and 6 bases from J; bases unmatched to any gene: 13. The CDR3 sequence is CASIPGGQGADGYTF. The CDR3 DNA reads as TGTGCCAGCATCCCCGGTGGGCAGGGGGCCGATGGCTACACCTTC.

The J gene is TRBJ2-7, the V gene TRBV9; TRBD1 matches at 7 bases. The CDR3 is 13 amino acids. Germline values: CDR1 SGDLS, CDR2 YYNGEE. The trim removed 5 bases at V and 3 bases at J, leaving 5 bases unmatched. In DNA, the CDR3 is TGTGCCAGCAGAGGACAGGCGAGCTACGAGCAGTACTTC. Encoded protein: CASRGQASYEQYF.

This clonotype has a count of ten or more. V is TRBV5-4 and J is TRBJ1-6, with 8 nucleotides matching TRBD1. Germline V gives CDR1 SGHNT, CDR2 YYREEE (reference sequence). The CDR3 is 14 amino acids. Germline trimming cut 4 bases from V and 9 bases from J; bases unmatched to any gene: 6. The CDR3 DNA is TGTGCCAGCAGCGGCCGGGACAGGCTTTCACCCCTCCACTTT. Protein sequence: CASSGRDRLSPLHF.

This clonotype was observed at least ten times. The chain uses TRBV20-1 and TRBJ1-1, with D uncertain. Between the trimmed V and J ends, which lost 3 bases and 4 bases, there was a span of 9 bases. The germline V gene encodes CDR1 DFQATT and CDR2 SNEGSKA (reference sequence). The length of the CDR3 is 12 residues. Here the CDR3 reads CSASGSGTEAFF. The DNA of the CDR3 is TGCAGTGCTAGCGGCAGTGGCACTGAAGCTTTCTTT.

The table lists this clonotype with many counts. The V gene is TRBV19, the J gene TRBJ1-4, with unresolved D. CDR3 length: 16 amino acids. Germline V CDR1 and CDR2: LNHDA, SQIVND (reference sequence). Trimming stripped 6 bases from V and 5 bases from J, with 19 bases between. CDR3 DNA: TGTGCCAGTAGAATGGGGATCGGAAGACTAAATGAAAAACTGTTTTTT. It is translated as CASRMGIGRLNEKLFF.

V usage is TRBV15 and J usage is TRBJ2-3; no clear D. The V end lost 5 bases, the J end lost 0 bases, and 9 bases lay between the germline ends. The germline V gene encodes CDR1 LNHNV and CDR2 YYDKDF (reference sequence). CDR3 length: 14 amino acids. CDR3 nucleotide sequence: TGTGCCACCAGCGAAGCGAGTAGCACAGATACGCAGTATTTT. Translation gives CATSEASSTDTQYF.

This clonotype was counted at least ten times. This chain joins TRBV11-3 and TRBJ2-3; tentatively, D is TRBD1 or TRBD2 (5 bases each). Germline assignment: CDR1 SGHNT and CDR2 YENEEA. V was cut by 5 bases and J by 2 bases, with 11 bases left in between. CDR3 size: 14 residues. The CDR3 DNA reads TGTGCCAGCAGCCCCGGGACCACCACAGATACGCAGTATTTT. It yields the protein CASSPGTTTDTQYF.

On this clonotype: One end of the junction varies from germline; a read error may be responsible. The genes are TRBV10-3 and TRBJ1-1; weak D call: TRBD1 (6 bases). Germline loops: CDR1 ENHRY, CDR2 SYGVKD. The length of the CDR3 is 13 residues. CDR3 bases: TGTGCCATCCGAAGGGGGGCCAACACTGAAGCCTTCTTT. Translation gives CAIRRGANTEAFF.

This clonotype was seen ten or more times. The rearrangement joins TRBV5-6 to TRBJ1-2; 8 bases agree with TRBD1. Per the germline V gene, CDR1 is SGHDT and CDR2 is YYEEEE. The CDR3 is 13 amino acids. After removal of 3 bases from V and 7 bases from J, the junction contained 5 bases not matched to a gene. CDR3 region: CASSSDRVPGYTF. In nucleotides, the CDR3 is TGTGCCAGCAGCTCGGACAGGGTTCCTGGCTACACCTTC.

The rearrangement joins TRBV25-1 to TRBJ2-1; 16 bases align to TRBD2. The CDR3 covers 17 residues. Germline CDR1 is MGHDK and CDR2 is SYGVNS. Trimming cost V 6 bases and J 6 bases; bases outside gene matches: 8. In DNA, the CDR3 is TGTGCCAGCAGCCGACCGGGACTAGCGGGGGGGTTCAATGAGCAGTTCTTC. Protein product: CASSRPGLAGGFNEQFF.

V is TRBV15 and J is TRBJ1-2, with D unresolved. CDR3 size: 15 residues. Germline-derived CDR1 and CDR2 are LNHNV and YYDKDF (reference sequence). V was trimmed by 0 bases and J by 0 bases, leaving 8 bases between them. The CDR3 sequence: CATSRDLGSNYGYTF. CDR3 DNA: TGTGCCACCAGCAGAGATCTGGGGTCTAACTATGGCTACACCTTC.

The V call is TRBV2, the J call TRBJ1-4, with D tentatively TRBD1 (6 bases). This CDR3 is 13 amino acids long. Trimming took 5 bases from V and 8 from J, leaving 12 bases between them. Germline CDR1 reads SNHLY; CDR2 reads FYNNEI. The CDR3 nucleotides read TGTGCCAGCAGTTGGGGGGGGGCAGAAAAACTGTTTTTT. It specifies CASSWGGAEKLFF.

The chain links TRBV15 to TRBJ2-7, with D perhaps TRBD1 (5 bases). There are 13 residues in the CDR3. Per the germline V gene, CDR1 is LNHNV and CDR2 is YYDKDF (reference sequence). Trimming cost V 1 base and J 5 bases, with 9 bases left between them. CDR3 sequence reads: CATSRATQDEQYF. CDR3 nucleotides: TGTGCCACCAGCAGAGCCACACAGGACGAGCAGTACTTC.

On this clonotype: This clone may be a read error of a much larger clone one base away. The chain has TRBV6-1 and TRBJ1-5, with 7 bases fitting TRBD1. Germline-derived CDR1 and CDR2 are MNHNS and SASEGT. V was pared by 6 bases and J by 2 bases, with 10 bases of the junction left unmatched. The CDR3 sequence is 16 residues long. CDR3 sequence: CASSRTTGAGNQPQHF. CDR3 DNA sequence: TGTGCCAGCAGCCGCACCACAGGGGCGGGCAATCAGCCCCAGCATTTT.

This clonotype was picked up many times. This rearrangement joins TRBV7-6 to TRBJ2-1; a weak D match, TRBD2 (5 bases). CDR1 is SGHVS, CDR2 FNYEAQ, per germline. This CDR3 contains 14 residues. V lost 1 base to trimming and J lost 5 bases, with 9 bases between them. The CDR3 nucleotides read TGTGCCAGCAGCTTAGTTGACGGGAACAATGAGCAGTTCTTC. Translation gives CASSLVDGNNEQFF.

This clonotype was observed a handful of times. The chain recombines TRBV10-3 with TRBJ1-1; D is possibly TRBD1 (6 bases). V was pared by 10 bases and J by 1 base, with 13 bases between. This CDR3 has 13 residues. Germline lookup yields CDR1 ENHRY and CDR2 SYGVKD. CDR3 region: CASEVDRNTEAFF. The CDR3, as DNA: TGTGCCAGCGAAGTGGACAGGAACACTGAAGCTTTCTTT.